This note documents a single T cell receptor (beta chain) sequence. Germline-derived CDR1 and CDR2 are LGHNA and YSLEER. V lost 1 base, J lost 11 bases, and 14 bases lay in between. The CDR3 extends over 13 amino acids. The authors' processing: Quantification of nucleated cells was approximated via reference gene primer amplification. TCRdb keeps only in-frame clones here, not all; method: immunoSEQ multiplex PCR. V and J calls and clone size are as listed in that table; D and trimming were resolved from the DNA. The sample includes roughly 300,000 clones, more than 70% of them seen just once. The source of the sample is a study of blood T cell repertoires in COVID-19. Background on the study: Sites in the United States, Italy and Spain provided acute and convalescent COVID-19 samples. T cells, B-cell-depleted T cells, or PBMCs provided the cDNA or gDNA that served as material.

The source is a woman between 45 and 60 years old who had recovered from COVID-19. The chain has TRBV4-3 and TRBJ1-1, with D maybe TRBD1 (6 bases). Material: peripheral blood. This CDR3 reads CASSQGQVGSAFF. Here the CDR3 DNA reads TGCGCCAGCAGCCAAGGACAGGTCGGGTCGGCTTTCTTT.